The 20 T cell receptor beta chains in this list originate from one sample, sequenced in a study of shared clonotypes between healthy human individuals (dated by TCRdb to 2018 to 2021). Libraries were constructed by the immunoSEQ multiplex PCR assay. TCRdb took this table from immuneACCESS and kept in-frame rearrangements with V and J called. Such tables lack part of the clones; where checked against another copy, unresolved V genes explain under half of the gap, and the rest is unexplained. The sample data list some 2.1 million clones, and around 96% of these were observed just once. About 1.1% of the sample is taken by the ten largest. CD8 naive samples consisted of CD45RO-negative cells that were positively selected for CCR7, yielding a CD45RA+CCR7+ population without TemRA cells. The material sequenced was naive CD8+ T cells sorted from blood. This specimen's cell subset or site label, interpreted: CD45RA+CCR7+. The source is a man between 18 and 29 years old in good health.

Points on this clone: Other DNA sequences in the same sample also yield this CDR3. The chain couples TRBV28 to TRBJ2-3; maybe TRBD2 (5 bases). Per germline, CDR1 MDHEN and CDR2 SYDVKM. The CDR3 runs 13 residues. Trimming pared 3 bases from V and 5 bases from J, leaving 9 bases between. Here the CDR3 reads CASSFRLKDTQYF. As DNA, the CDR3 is TGTGCCAGCAGTTTTCGACTAAAAGATACGCAGTATTTT.

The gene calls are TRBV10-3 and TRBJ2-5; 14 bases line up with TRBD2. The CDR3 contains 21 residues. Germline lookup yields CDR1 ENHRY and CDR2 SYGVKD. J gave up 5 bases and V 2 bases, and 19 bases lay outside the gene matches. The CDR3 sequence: CAISEEGLAGVRPSERETQYF. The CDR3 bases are TGTGCCATCAGTGAGGAGGGACTAGCGGGAGTTCGCCCATCCGAGAGGGAGACCCAGTACTTC.

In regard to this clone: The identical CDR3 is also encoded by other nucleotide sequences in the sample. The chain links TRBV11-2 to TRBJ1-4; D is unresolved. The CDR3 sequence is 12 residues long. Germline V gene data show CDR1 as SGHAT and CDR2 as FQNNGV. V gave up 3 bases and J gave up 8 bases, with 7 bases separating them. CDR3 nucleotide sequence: TGTGCCAGCAGCTTGGTGGGCGAAAAACTGTTTTTT. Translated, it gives CASSLVGEKLFF.

CDR3: CASSSPVDTYEQYF. Written as DNA, the CDR3 is TGTGCCAGCAGCTCGCCTGTGGATACCTACGAGCAGTACTTC. The rearrangement uses TRBV5-5 and TRBJ2-7; D not certain. The V gene lost 3 bases and the J gene lost 2 bases, with 12 bases spanning the gap. The CDR3 is made up of 14 amino acids. Germline V gives CDR1 SGHKS, CDR2 YYEKEE (reference sequence).

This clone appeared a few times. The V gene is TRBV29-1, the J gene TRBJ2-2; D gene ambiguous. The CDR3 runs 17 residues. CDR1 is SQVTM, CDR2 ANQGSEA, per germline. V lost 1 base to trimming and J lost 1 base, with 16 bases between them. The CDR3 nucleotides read TGCAGCGTTGAAGTAGGTAGTCACGGCGGGAACACCGGGGAGCTGTTTTTT. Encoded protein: CSVEVGSHGGNTGELFF.

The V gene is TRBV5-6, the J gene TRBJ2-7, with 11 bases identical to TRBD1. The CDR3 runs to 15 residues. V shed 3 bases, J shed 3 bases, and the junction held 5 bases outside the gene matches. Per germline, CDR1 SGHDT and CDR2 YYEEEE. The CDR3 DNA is TGTGCCAGCAGCTCCCCGGGACAGGGGGGCTACGAGCAGTACTTC. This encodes CASSSPGQGGYEQYF.

The CDR3 DNA follows: TGTGCCAGCAGTAGGTTAGGGGAAACTAATGAAAAACTGTTTTTT. It specifies CASSRLGETNEKLFF. The rearrangement uses TRBV28 and TRBJ1-4; D might be TRBD1 (5 bases). V lost 5 bases, J lost 1 base, and 11 bases lay in between. CDR3 length equals 15 residues. CDR1 and CDR2 from the germline V gene are MDHEN and SYDVKM.

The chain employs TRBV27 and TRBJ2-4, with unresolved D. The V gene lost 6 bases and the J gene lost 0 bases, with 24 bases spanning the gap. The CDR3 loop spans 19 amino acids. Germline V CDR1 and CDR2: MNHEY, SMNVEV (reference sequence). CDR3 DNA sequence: TGTGCCAGCAGAAATTACAGAAACCCCTTTAGACTAGCCAAAAACATTCAGTACTTC. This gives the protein CASRNYRNPFRLAKNIQYF.

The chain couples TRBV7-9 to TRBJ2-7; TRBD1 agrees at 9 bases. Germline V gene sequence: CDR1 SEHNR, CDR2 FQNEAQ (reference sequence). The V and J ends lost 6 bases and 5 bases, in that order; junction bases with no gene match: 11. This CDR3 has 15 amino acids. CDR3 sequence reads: CASRIQGATDDEQYF. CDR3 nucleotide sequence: TGTGCCAGCAGAATACAGGGGGCAACTGACGACGAGCAGTACTTC. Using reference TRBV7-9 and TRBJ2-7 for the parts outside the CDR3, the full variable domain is DTGVSQNPRHKITKRGQNVTFRCDPISEHNRLYWYRQTLGQGPEFLTYFQNEAQLEKSRLLSDRFSAERPKGSFSTLEIQRTEQGDSAMYLCASRIQGATDDEQYFGPGTRLTVT.

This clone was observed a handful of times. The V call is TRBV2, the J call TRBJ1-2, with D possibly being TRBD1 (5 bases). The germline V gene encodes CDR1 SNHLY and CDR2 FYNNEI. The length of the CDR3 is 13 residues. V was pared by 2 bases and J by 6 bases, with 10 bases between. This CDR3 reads CASSESDRDGYTF. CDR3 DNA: TGTGCCAGCAGTGAATCCGACAGAGATGGCTACACCTTC.

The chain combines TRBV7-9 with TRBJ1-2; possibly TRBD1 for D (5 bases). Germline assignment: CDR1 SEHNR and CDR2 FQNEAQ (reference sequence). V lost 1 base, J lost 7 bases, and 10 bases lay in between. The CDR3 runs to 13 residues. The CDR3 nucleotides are TGTGCCAGCAGCTTAGGTGAAGGGGCTGGCTACACCTTC. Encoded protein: CASSLGEGAGYTF.

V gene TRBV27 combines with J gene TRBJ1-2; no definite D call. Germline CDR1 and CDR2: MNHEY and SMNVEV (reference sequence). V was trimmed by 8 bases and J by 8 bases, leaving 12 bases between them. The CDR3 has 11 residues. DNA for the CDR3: TGTGCCAGCGGGTCCGCGTCCGGCTACACCTTC. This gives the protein CASGSASGYTF.

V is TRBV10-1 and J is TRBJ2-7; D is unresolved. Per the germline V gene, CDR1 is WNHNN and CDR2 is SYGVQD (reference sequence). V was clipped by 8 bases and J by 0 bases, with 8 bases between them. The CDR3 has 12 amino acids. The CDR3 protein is CASRGYSYEQYF. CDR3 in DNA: TGCGCCAGCCGCGGTTACTCCTACGAGCAGTACTTC.

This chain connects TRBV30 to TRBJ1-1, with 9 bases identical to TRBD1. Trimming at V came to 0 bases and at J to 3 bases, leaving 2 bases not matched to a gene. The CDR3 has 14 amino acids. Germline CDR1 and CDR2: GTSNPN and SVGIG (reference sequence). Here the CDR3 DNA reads TGTGCCTGGAGTGTCACAGGGGGCCACACTGAAGCTTTCTTT. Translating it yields CAWSVTGGHTEAFF.

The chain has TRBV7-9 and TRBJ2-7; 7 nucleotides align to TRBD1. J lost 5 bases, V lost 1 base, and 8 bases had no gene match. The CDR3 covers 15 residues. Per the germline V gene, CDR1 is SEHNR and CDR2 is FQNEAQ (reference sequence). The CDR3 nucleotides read TGTGCCAGCAGCTTAGGGACAGGTAGGTTGGACGAGCAGTACTTC. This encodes CASSLGTGRLDEQYF.

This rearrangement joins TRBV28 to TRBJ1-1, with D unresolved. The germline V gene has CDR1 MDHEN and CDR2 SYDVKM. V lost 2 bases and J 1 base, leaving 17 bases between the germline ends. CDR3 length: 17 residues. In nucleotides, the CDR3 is TGTGCCAGCAGTTTAACGACTCGGCTACCCACGAACACTGAAGCTTTCTTT. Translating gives CASSLTTRLPTNTEAFF.

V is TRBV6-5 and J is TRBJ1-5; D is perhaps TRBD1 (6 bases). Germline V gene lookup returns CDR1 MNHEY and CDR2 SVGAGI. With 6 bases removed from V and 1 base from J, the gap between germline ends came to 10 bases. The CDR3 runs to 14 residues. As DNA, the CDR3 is TGTGCCAGCAGGGGAACAGGGAGCAATCAGCCCCAGCATTTT. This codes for CASRGTGSNQPQHF.

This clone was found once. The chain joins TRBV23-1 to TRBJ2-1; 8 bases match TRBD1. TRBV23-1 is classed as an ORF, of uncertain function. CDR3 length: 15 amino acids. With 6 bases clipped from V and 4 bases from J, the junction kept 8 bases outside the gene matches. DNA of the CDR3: TGCGCCAGCAGATCGGAGGGACAGGCATACAATGAGCAGTTCTTC. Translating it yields CASRSEGQAYNEQFF.

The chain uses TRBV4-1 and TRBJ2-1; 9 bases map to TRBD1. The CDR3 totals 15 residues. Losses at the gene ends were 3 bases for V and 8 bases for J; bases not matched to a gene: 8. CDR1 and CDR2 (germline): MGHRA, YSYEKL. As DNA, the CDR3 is TGCGCCAGCAGCCATCCGGGACAGGGCGTGGATGAGCAGTTCTTC. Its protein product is CASSHPGQGVDEQFF.

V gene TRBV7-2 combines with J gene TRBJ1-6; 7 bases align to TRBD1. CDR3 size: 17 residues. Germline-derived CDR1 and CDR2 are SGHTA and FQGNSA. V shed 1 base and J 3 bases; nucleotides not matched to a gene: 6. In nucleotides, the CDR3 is TGTGCCAGCAGCTTAGGACACCGGGACAGCTATAATTCACCCCTCCACTTT. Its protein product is CASSLGHRDSYNSPLHF. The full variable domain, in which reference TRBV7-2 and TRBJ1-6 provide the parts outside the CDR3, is GAGVSQSPSNKVTEKGKDVELRCDPISGHTALYWYRQSLGQGLEFLIYFQGNSAPDKSGLPSDRFSAERTGGSVSTLTIQRTQQEDSAVYLCASSLGHRDSYNSPLHFGNGTRLTVT.